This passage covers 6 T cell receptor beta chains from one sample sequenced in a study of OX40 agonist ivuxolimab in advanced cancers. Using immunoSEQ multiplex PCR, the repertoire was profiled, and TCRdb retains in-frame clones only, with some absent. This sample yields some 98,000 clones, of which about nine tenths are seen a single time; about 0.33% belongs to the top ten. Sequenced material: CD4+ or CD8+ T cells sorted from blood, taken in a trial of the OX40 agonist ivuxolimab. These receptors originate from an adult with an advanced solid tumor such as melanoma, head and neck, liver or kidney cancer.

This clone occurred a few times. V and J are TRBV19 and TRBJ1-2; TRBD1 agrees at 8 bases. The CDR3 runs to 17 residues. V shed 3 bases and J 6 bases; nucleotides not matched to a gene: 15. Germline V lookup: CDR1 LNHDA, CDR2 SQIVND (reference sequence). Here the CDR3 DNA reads TGTGCCAGTAGTATTTCTCCGGGACAGGCAGTCAGTCATGGCTACACCTTC. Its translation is CASSISPGQAVSHGYTF.

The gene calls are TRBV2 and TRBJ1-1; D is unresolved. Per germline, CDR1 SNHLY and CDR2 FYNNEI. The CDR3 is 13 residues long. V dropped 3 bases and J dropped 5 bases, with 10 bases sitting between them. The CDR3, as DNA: TGTGCCAGCAGTGAGAGGCAACAAACTGAAGCTTTCTTT. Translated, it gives CASSERQQTEAFF.

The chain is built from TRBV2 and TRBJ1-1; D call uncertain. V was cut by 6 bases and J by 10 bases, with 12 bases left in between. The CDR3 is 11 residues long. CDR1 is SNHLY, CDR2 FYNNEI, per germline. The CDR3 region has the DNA TGTGCCAGCAGCCCAGACTGGGTAGCTTTCTTT. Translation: CASSPDWVAFF.

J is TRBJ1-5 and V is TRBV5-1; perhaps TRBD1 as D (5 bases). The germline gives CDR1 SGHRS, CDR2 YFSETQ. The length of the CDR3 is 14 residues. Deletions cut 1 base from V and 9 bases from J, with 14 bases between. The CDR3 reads CASSLSGDQGPQHF. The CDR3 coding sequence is TGCGCCAGCAGCTTGTCGGGGGATCAAGGGCCCCAGCATTTT.

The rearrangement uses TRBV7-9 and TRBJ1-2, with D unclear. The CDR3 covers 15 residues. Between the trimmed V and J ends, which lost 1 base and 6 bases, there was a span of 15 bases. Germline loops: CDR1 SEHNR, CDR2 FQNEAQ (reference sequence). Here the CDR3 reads CASSLVARTPHGYTF. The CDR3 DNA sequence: TGTGCCAGCAGCTTAGTGGCCAGGACCCCCCATGGCTACACCTTC.

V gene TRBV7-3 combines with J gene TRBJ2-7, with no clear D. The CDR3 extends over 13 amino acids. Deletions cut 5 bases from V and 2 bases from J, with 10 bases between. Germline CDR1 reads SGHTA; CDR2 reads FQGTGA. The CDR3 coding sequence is TGTGCCAGCAGCCCCCGCGTAACCTACGAGCAGTACTTC. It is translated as CASSPRVTYEQYF.